Following are 20 T cell receptor beta chains from one sample sequenced in a study of OX40 agonist ivuxolimab in advanced cancers. Profiled with immunoSEQ multiplex PCR; TCRdb holds only in-frame clones, not every one. The table has 90,000 to 95,000 clones, over 75% seen once. The specimen comprised CD4+ or CD8+ T cells sorted from blood, sampled in a trial of the OX40 agonist ivuxolimab. These TCRs come from an adult with an advanced solid tumor such as melanoma, head and neck, liver or kidney cancer.

The chain combines TRBV6-5 with TRBJ1-1, with a tentative D call TRBD1 (6 bases). Per the germline V gene, CDR1 is MNHEY and CDR2 is SVGAGI. The CDR3 sequence is 13 residues long. The V and J ends lost 6 bases and 3 bases respectively, with 11 bases between them. DNA for the CDR3: TGTGCCAGCAGCCCACAGGGAGACACTGAAGCTTTCTTT. Protein product: CASSPQGDTEAFF.

The genes are TRBV2 and TRBJ2-2; 10 positions match TRBD2. The CDR3 loop spans 15 amino acids. Germline assignment: CDR1 SNHLY and CDR2 FYNNEI. The V gene end was trimmed by 5 bases and the J gene end by 5 bases; junction bases not matched to a gene: 5. The CDR3 DNA follows: TGTGCCAGCAGTCCCGGGACTAGCGAGACCGGGGAGCTGTTTTTT. It is translated as CASSPGTSETGELFF.

V usage is TRBV11-2 and J usage is TRBJ2-2; D remains unclear. CDR3 size: 16 residues. V lost 5 bases and J 5 bases, leaving 18 bases between the germline ends. The germline V gene encodes CDR1 SGHAT and CDR2 FQNNGV. CDR3 sequence (DNA): TGTGCCAGCAGCCCGCGCCCGGACCCGCAGACCGGGGAGCTGTTTTTT. Protein product: CASSPRPDPQTGELFF.

The rearrangement joins TRBV7-2 to TRBJ2-1, with 7 bases fitting TRBD1. V lost 5 bases to trimming and J lost 6 bases; unmatched junction nucleotides: 10. This CDR3 comprises 15 residues. The germline gives CDR1 SGHTA, CDR2 FQGNSA. CDR3 sequence: CASSPVDRARNEQFF. The DNA for the CDR3 is TGTGCCAGCAGCCCTGTTGACAGGGCACGCAATGAGCAGTTCTTC.

V is TRBV28 and J is TRBJ2-7, with TRBD1 matching 11 bases. V was pared by 6 bases and J by 2 bases, with 3 bases of the junction left unmatched. The CDR3 totals 14 residues. The germline V gene encodes CDR1 MDHEN and CDR2 SYDVKM. The CDR3 DNA sequence: TGTGCCAGCAGGGGGGACAGGGGGACCTACGAGCAGTACTTC. This sequence encodes CASRGDRGTYEQYF.

The chain has TRBV28 and TRBJ2-7; the match to TRBD1 covers 8 bases. V dropped 1 base and J dropped 7; count of bases not matched to a gene: 9. The CDR3 is 15 residues long. Germline loops: CDR1 MDHEN, CDR2 SYDVKM. The CDR3 loop reads CASSLSAGGRREQYF. CDR3 bases: TGTGCCAGCAGTTTATCTGCAGGGGGCCGGAGGGAGCAGTACTTC.

This clone was detected only once. The chain uses TRBV14 and TRBJ2-2; D uncertain. The length of the CDR3 is 15 residues. V was trimmed by 2 bases and J by 5 bases, leaving 12 bases between them. Germline V gives CDR1 SGHDN, CDR2 FVKESK. CDR3 bases: TGTGCCAGCAGCCAACTCGCGAGTGGGACCGGGGAGCTGTTTTTT. It yields the protein CASSQLASGTGELFF.

This clone has a handful of counts. The chain employs TRBV5-8 and TRBJ2-3; perhaps TRBD2 as D (6 bases). CDR3 length equals 12 residues. Germline V lookup: CDR1 SGHTS, CDR2 YDEGEE. The V end was cut by 5 bases, the J end by 6 bases, with 10 bases between. The CDR3 is CASSRREDTQYF. The CDR3 bases are TGTGCCAGCAGTCGGAGGGAGGATACGCAGTATTTT.

The genes are TRBV11-3 and TRBJ1-6; TRBD1 agrees at 7 bases. The CDR3 is 15 amino acids. CDR1 is SGHNT and CDR2 is YENEEA in the germline V gene. J was trimmed by 4 bases and V by 5 bases; bases with no gene match: 5. DNA of the CDR3: TGTGCCAGCAGCGCGGGACAGACATATAATTCACCCCTCCACTTT. Translation gives CASSAGQTYNSPLHF.

In its sample, this clone was seen once. The V gene is TRBV5-4, the J gene TRBJ2-3; 10 bases are a match to TRBD2. V dropped 4 bases and J dropped 2; count of bases not matched to a gene: 4. Germline lookup yields CDR1 SGHNT and CDR2 YYREEE (reference sequence). The CDR3 length is 15 residues. CDR3: CASSSGLAATDTQYF. As DNA, the CDR3 is TGTGCCAGCAGCAGCGGACTAGCGGCCACAGATACGCAGTATTTT.

This clone was recorded only once. The V gene is TRBV19, the J gene TRBJ1-5, with no clear D. CDR1 is LNHDA and CDR2 is SQIVND in the germline V gene (reference sequence). The CDR3 consists of 18 residues. Trimming stripped 6 bases from V and 0 bases from J, with 21 bases between. CDR3 in DNA: TGTGCCAGTAGCCCAACAGCAATTTCTACTTATAGCAATCAGCCCCAGCATTTT. It codes for CASSPTAISTYSNQPQHF.

This clone occurred once. The V call is TRBV5-1, the J call TRBJ1-2; D might be TRBD1 (6 bases). CDR1 SGHRS and CDR2 YFSETQ come from the germline V gene. The CDR3 length is 14 residues. The V end lost 4 bases, the J end lost 7 bases, and 17 bases lay between the germline ends. The CDR3 loop reads CASSRAQGDGGYTF. As DNA, the CDR3 is TGCGCCAGCAGCCGGGCACAGGGAGACGGTGGCTACACCTTC.

J is TRBJ2-7 and V is TRBV11-3; 7 bases fit TRBD1. CDR3 size: 14 residues. Germline V gene lookup returns CDR1 SGHNT and CDR2 YENEEA. V shed 0 bases and J 3 bases; nucleotides not matched to a gene: 2. The CDR3 DNA follows: TGTGCCAGCAGCTTAGAGGGACAGAACTACGAGCAGTACTTC. Its translation is CASSLEGQNYEQYF.

The chain employs TRBV6-1 and TRBJ1-6; the match to TRBD1 covers 9 bases. CDR3 length: 14 residues. CDR1 is MNHNS and CDR2 is SASEGT in the germline V gene. The junction had 6 bases not matched to a gene; V was cut back by 7 bases and J by 8 bases. In DNA, the CDR3 is TGTGCCAGCACCTTGGGACAGGGAGATTCACCCCTCCACTTT. This sequence encodes CASTLGQGDSPLHF.

The chain recombines TRBV7-8 with TRBJ1-1; possible D gene TRBD1, 5 bases. Germline lookup yields CDR1 SGHVS and CDR2 FQNEAQ. This CDR3 spans 14 amino acids. Trimming took off 1 base at V and 1 base at J, with 7 bases between the two ends. DNA for the CDR3: TGTGCCAGCAGCTTAGGGGGACCGAACACTGAAGCTTTCTTT. Translation gives CASSLGGPNTEAFF.

CDR3 loop: CASSVGEDGFYSYEQYF. The DNA for the CDR3 is TGTGCCAGCAGCGTAGGCGAGGATGGATTCTACTCCTACGAGCAGTACTTC. V gene TRBV9 combines with J gene TRBJ2-7; D is ambiguous. V was pared by 0 bases and J by 0 bases, with 16 bases between. Per germline, CDR1 SGDLS and CDR2 YYNGEE. The CDR3 covers 17 residues.

This chain uses TRBV25-1 with TRBJ1-5; D might be TRBD1 (5 bases). The CDR3 is made up of 15 amino acids. Trimming shortened V by 7 bases and J by 3 bases, and 16 bases separated the two germline ends. From germline, CDR1 is MGHDK and CDR2 SYGVNS. The CDR3 sequence is CASTHQWGFNQPQHF. CDR3 sequence (DNA): TGTGCCAGCACACATCAGTGGGGGTTCAATCAGCCCCAGCATTTT.

This chain connects TRBV7-2 to TRBJ2-3; 8 bases line up with TRBD1. The CDR3 has 15 residues. CDR1 is SGHTA, CDR2 FQGNSA, per germline. The junction had 3 bases not matched to a gene; V was cut back by 1 base and J by 3 bases. CDR3 DNA sequence: TGTGCCAGCAGCTTAGTTCAGGGGGCAACAGATACGCAGTATTTT. Its translation is CASSLVQGATDTQYF.

The chain joins TRBV15 to TRBJ1-1; D not resolved. The V end was cut by 7 bases, the J end by 0 bases, with 18 bases between. In germline, CDR1 is LNHNV, CDR2 YYDKDF (reference sequence). This CDR3 region has 16 residues. The CDR3 sequence is CATINRWSGMNTEAFF. DNA of the CDR3: TGTGCCACCATCAATAGATGGTCGGGGATGAACACTGAAGCTTTCTTT.

The gene calls are TRBV10-3 and TRBJ2-1, with 7 bases lining up with TRBD2. The CDR3 is 15 amino acids. Germline CDR1 is ENHRY and CDR2 is SYGVKD. V dropped 4 bases and J dropped 6; count of bases not matched to a gene: 9. CDR3 protein: CAISGTTGLRNEQFF. The DNA of the CDR3 is TGTGCCATCAGTGGGACAACGGGACTACGCAATGAGCAGTTCTTC.